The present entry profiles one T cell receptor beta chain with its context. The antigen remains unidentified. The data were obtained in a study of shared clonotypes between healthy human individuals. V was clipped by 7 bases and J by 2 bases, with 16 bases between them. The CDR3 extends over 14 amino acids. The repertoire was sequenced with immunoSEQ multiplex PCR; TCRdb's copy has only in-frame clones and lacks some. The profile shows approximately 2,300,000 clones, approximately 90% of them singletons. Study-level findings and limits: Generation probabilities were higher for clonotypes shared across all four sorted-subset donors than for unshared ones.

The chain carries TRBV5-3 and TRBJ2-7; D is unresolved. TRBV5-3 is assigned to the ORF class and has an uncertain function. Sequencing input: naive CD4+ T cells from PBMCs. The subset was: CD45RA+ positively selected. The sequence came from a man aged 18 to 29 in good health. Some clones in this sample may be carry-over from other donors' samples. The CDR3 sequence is CARPGPRLTYEQYF. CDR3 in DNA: TGTGCCAGACCCGGTCCTAGACTTACCTACGAGCAGTACTTC.